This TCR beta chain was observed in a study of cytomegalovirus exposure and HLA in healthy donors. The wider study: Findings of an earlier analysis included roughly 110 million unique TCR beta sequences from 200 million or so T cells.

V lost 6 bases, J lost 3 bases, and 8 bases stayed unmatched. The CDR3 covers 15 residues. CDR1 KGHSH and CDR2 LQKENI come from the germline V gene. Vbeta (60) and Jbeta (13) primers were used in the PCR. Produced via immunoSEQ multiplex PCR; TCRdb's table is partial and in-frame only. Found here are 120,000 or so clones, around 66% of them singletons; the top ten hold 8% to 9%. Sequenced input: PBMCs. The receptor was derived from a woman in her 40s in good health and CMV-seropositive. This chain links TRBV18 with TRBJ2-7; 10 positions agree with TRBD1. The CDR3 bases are TGTGCCAGCTCCCCCGGGACAGGGGTTTTCTACGAGCAGTACTTC. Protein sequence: CASSPGTGVFYEQYF.